A single sample gave rise to the 9 T cell receptor beta chains below, sequenced in a study of T cells in Graves' hyperthyroidism and ophthalmopathy. Amplification yielded TCR beta CDR3 regions, with RNA transcripts as the source. Carried out on the TCR CDR3, a first-round RT-PCR used the HTBI primer set. TCRdb redid the calling of the multiplex PCR reads with MiXCR, one entry per CDR3 protein. Among about 96,000 distinct CDR3 sequences listed, 51% were seen once. The sequenced sample consisted of blood. The receptors were gathered from a woman between 40 and 55 years old with Graves' hyperthyroidism.

This chain links TRBV25-1 with TRBJ1-1; D is perhaps TRBD1 (5 bases). This CDR3 has 12 residues. Germline V lookup: CDR1 MGHDK, CDR2 SYGVNS. Trimming removed 6 bases from V and 6 bases from J, with 11 bases in between. CDR3 amino acids: CASRGVGAEAFF. The CDR3 DNA is TGTGCCAGCAGGGGGGTGGGGGCTGAAGCTTTCTTT. The full variable domain, with the rest looked up from reference TRBV25-1 and TRBJ1-1, is EADIYQTPRYLVIGTGKKITLECSQTMGHDKMYWYQQDPGMELHLIHYSYGVNSTEKGDLSSESTVSRIRTEHFPLTLESARPSHTSQYLCASRGVGAEAFFGQGTRLTVV.

This clonotype appeared a few times. J is TRBJ2-3 and V is TRBV5-1, with D unresolved. The J call is doubtful: the DNA matches TRBJ1-5 better. Per the germline V gene, CDR1 is SGHRS and CDR2 is YFSETQ. The CDR3 runs 15 residues. CDR3 nucleotide sequence: TGCGCCAGCAGCTTGACACCGTCCGTCACAGATACGCAGCATTTT. As protein: CASSLTPSVTDTQHF.

The J gene is TRBJ2-5, the V gene TRBV7-9, with TRBD1 identical over 8 bases. CDR1 is SEHNR, CDR2 FQNEAQ, per germline (reference sequence). This CDR3 is built from 14 residues. The V and J ends lost 1 base and 7 bases, in that order; junction bases with no gene match: 5. This chain's CDR3 is CASSLGQGAGTQYF. The CDR3 nucleotides read TGTGCCAGCAGCTTAGGGCAGGGGGCGGGGACCCAGTACTTC. Together with reference TRBV7-9 and TRBJ2-5, the CDR3 gives the full variable domain: DTGVSQNPRHKITKRGQNVTFRCDPISEHNRLYWYRQTLGQGPEFLTYFQNEAQLEKSRLLSDRFSAERPKGSFSTLEIQRTEQGDSAMYLCASSLGQGAGTQYFGPGTRLLVL.

To note about this clonotype: One base away lies a much larger clone, so this may be a sequencing read error. The chain couples TRBV7-2 to TRBJ1-2, with D perhaps TRBD1 (5 bases). From germline, CDR1 is SGHTA and CDR2 FQGNSA. CDR3 length: 15 residues. The CDR3 DNA reads TGCGCCAGCAGCCCTGGGACTCGGAAGGACTATGGCTACACCTTC. Protein: CASSPGTRKDYGYTF. Together with reference TRBV7-2 and TRBJ1-2, the CDR3 gives the full variable domain: GAGVSQSPSNKVTEKGKDVELRCDPISGHTALYWYRQSLGQGLEFLIYFQGNSAPDKSGLPSDRFSAERTGGSVSTLTIQRTQQEDSAVYLCASSPGTRKDYGYTFGSGTRLTVV.

The chain has TRBV29-1 and TRBJ2-5; D may correspond to TRBD1 or TRBD2 (5 bases each). Trimming took off 8 bases at V and 5 bases at J, with 15 bases between the two ends. Germline V lookup: CDR1 SQVTM, CDR2 ANQGSEA. This CDR3 contains 12 residues. The CDR3 DNA sequence: TGCAGCTTGGGACCCACCGTCGAGACCCAGTACTTC. Its protein is CSLGPTVETQYF.

About this clonotype: The missing conserved phenylalanine or tryptophan at the end of this CDR3 makes a read error likely. This chain links TRBV7-2 with TRBJ2-2; 11 positions match TRBD2. The length of the CDR3 is 13 residues. Per the germline V gene, CDR1 is SGHTA and CDR2 is FQGNSA. CDR3 DNA: TGTGCCAGCAGCCTAGCGGGGGGCGGGGAGCTGTTTTCT. The encoded protein is CASSLAGGGELFS.

J is TRBJ1-1 and V is TRBV20-1; possibly TRBD1 for D (6 bases). Per germline, CDR1 DFQATT and CDR2 SNEGSKA (reference sequence). With 1 base removed from V and 1 base from J, the gap between germline ends came to 10 bases. There are 14 residues in the CDR3. The CDR3, as DNA: TGCAGTGCTAGAGGGGGGACAAAGAACACTGAAGCTTTCTTT. As protein: CSARGGTKNTEAFF.

The chain has TRBV10-3 and TRBJ1-3, with a possible D match to TRBD1 (5 bases). From germline, CDR1 is ENHRY and CDR2 SYGVKD. V lost 1 base and J 2 bases, leaving 12 bases between the germline ends. The CDR3 runs 16 residues. This chain's CDR3 is CAISELQGNAGNTIYF. In DNA, the CDR3 is TGTGCCATCAGTGAGTTGCAGGGCAACGCTGGAAACACCATATATTTT.

The rearrangement links TRBV7-2 to TRBJ2-5; D possibly corresponds to TRBD2 (5 bases). The germline CDR1 and CDR2 sequences are SGHTA and FQGNSA. Deletions cut 5 bases from V and 12 bases from J, with 25 bases between. The CDR3 is made up of 15 amino acids. The CDR3 DNA sequence: TGTGCCAGCAGCCCCGGTAGGACTTATCAGAGCGAGGAGTACTTC. It yields the protein CASSPGRTYQSEEYF.